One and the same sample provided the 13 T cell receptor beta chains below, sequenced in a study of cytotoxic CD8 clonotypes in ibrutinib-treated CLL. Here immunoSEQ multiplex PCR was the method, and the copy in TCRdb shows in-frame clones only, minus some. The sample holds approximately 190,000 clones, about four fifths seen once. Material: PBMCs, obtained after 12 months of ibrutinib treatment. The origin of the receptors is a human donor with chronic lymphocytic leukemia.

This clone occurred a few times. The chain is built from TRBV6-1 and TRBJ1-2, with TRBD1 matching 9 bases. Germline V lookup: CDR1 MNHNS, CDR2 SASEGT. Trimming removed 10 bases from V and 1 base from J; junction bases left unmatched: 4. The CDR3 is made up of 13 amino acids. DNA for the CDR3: TGTGCCACCGGACAGGGGCTTAACTATGGCTACACCTTC. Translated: CATGQGLNYGYTF.

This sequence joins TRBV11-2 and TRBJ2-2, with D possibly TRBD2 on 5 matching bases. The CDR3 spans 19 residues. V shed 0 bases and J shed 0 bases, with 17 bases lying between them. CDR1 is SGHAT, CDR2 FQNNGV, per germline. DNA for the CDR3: TGTGCCAGCAGCTTAGATGAGGGATTCACCGGCCCGAACACCGGGGAGCTGTTTTTT. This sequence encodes CASSLDEGFTGPNTGELFF.

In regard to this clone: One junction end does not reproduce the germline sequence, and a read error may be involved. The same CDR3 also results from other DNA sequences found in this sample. The CDR3 here is CASSLGQGATYEQYF. The CDR3 DNA sequence: TGTGCTAGCAGCTTAGGACAGGGTGCCACCTACGAGCAGTACTTC. The V and J genes are TRBV7-7 and TRBJ2-7, with TRBD1 matching 8 bases. CDR1 and CDR2 (germline): SSHAT, FNYEAQ (reference sequence). The CDR3 has 15 residues. The variable domain in full, completed from reference TRBV7-7 and TRBJ2-7, reads GAGVSQSPRYKVTKRGQDVTLRCDPISSHATLYWYQQALGQGPEFLTYFNYEAQPDKSGLPSDRFSAERPEGSISTLTIQRTEQRDSAMYRCASSLGQGATYEQYFGPGTRLTVT.

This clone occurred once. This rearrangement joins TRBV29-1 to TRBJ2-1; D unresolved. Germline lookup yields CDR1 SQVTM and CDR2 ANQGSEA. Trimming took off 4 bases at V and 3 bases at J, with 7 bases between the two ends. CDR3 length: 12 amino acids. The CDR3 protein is CSVVVVYNEQFF. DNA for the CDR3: TGCAGCGTTGTAGTAGTCTACAATGAGCAGTTCTTC.

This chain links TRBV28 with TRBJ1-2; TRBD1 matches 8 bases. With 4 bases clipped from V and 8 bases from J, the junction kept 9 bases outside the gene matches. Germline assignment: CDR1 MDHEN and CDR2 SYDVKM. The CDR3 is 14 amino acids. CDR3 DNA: TGTGCCAGCAGTTCCGTCCAGGGGGCGAGCGGCTACACCTTC. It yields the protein CASSSVQGASGYTF.

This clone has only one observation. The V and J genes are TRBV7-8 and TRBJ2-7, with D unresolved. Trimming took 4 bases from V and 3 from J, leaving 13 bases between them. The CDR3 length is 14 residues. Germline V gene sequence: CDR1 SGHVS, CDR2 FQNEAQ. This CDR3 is CASSSVGNGYEQYF. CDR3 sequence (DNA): TGTGCCAGCAGCTCCGTTGGGAACGGCTACGAGCAGTACTTC. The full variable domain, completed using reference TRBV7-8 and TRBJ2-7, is GAGVSQSPRYKVAKRGQDVALRCDPISGHVSLFWYQQALGQGPEFLTYFQNEAQLDKSGLPSDRFFAERPEGSVSTLKIQRTQQEDSAVYLCASSSVGNGYEQYFGPGTRLTVT.

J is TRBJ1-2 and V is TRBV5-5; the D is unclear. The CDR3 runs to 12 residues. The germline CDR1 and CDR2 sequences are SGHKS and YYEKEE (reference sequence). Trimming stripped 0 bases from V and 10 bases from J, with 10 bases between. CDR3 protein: CASSLDSFFYTF. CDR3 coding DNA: TGTGCCAGCAGCTTGGACAGTTTTTTCTACACCTTC.

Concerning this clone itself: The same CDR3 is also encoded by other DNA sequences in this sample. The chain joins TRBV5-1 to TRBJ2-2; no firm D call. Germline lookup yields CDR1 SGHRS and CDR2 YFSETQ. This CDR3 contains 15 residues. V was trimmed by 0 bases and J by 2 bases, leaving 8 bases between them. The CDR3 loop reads CASSLGRTNTGELFF. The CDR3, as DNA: TGCGCCAGCAGCTTGGGGCGAACCAACACCGGGGAGCTGTTTTTT.

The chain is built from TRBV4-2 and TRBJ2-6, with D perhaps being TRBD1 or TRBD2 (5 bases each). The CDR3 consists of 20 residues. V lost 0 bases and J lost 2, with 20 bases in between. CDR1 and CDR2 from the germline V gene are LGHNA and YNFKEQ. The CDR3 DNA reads TGTGCCAGCAGCCAAGAGGGACCACCGGAGGCCTTCCCTGGGGCCAACGTCCTGACTTTC. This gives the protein CASSQEGPPEAFPGANVLTF.

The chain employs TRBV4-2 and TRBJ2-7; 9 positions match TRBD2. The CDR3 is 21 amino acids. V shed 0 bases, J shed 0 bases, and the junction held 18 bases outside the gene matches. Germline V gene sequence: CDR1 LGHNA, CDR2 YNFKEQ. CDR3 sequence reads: CASSQDRREGPLFKSSYEQYF. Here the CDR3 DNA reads TGTGCCAGCAGCCAAGATCGGCGGGAGGGCCCACTTTTCAAGAGCTCCTACGAGCAGTACTTC.

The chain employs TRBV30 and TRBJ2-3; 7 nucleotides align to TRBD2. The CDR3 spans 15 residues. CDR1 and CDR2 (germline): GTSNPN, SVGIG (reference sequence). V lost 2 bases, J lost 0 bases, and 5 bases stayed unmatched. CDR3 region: CAWSTASGSTDTQYF. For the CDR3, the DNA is TGTGCCTGGAGTACCGCTAGCGGAAGCACAGATACGCAGTATTTT.

The CDR3 nucleotides are TGTGCCAGCAGCCAAGGGGTCTCGGACTCTGGAAACACCATATATTTT. It encodes CASSQGVSDSGNTIYF. The rearrangement links TRBV4-2 to TRBJ1-3; D gene unclear. This CDR3 spans 16 amino acids. The ends were cut back, 1 base at V and 0 bases at J, with 10 bases in the middle. Germline V gives CDR1 LGHNA, CDR2 YNFKEQ.

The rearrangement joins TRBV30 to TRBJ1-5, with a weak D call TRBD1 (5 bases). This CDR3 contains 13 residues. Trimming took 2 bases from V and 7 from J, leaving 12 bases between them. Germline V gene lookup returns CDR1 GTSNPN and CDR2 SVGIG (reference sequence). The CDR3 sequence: CAWSLGPEQPQHF. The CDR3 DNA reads TGTGCCTGGAGTCTGGGGCCGGAGCAGCCCCAGCATTTT.